This T cell receptor beta chain was profiled in a study of T cell changes during pregnancy in multiple sclerosis. The CDR3 contains 15 residues. The germline CDR1 and CDR2 sequences are KGHSH and LQKENI. Trimming removed 4 bases at V and 6 bases at J, with 18 bases between. Sequencing was performed with immunoSEQ multiplex PCR; in TCRdb, only in-frame clones are kept and a portion is missing. The data show roughly 55,000 clones, about 92% seen once. The chain links TRBV18 to TRBJ1-2; TRBD1 might be the D (5 bases). Specimen: CD4+ T cells from peripheral blood mononuclear cells, collected after pregnancy. The source of this sequence is a female donor in good health, enrolled as a control in a pregnancy study. CDR3 residues: CASSLLLTGEDGYTF. CDR3 DNA: TGTGCCAGCTCACTACTACTCACGGGGGAGGATGGCTACACCTTC.